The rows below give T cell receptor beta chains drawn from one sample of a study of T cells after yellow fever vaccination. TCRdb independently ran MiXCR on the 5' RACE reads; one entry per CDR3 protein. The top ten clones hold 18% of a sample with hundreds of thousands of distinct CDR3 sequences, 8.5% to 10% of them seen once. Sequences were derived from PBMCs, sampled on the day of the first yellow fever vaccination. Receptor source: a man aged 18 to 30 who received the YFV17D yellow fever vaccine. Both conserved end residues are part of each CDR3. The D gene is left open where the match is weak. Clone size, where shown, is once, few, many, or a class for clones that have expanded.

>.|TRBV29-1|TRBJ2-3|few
CSVVVFNTDTQYF
TGCAGCGTTGTGGTCTTCAACACAGATACGCAGTATTTT
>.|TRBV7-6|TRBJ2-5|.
CASSAGRQQETQYF
TGTGCCAGCAGCGCGGGACGTCAGCAAGAGACCCAGTACTTC
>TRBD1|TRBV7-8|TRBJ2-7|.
CASSLKDRGYEQYF
TGTGCCAGCAGCTTAAAGGACAGGGGCTACGAGCAGTACTTC
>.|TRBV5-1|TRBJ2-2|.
CASSLGSGARELFF
TGCGCCAGCAGCTTAGGGTCGGGGGCCCGGGAGCTGTTTTTT
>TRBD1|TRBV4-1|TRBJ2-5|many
CASRDRGHQETQYF
TGCGCCAGCAGGGACAGGGGTCACCAAGAGACCCAGTACTTC
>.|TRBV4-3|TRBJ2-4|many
CASSQDPGFVKNIQYF
TGCGCCAGCAGCCAAGATCCAGGGTTTGTCAAAAACATTCAGTACTTC
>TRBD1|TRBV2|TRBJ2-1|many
CASRATGGEQFF
TGTGCCAGCAGAGCTACAGGGGGTGAGCAGTTCTTC
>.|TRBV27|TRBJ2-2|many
CASSPLATGELFF
TGTGCCAGCAGTCCCTTGGCCACCGGGGAGCTGTTTTTT
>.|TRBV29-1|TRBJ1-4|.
CSVVWGSNEKLFF
TGCAGCGTTGTATGGGGTTCTAATGAAAAACTGTTTTTT
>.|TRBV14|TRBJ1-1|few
CASSQGVMNTEAFF
TGTGCCAGCAGCCAAGGGGTCATGAACACTGAAGCTTTCTTT
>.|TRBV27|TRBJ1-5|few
CARRWGGMSQPQHF
TGTGCCAGGAGGTGGGGGGGTATGAGCCAGCCCCAGCATTTT
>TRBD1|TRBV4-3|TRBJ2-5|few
CASSPTPDRGETQYF
TGCGCCAGCAGCCCCACCCCAGACAGGGGGGAGACCCAGTACTTC
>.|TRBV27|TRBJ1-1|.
CASSLYGGELGTEAFF
TGTGCCAGCAGTTTATACGGGGGCGAGTTGGGCACTGAAGCTTTCTTT